This section outlines one TCR beta chain sequence together with its context. With 0 bases removed from V and 5 bases from J, the gap between germline ends came to 7 bases. Germline loops: CDR1 KGHSH, CDR2 LQKENI. This CDR3 region has 13 residues. These data are taken from a study of T cell changes during pregnancy in multiple sclerosis. Measured with immunoSEQ multiplex PCR; TCRdb has only the in-frame clones, and not every one. This table holds 50,000 to 65,000 clones, around 89% found once. The sequences come from peripheral blood, collected after pregnancy. The V gene is TRBV18, the J gene TRBJ2-5; D remains ambiguous. The sequence came from a female donor with multiple sclerosis, enrolled in a pregnancy study. As DNA, the CDR3 is TGTGCCAGCTCACCACCCCTCCGTGAGACCCAGTACTTC. Its translation: CASSPPLRETQYF. Supplemented by reference TRBV18 and TRBJ2-5, the full variable domain reads NAGVMQNPRHLVRRRGQEARLRCSPMKGHSHVYWYRQLPEEGLKFMVYLQKENIIDESGMPKERFSAEFPKEGPSILRIQQVVRGDSAAYFCASSPPLRETQYFGPGTRLLVL.